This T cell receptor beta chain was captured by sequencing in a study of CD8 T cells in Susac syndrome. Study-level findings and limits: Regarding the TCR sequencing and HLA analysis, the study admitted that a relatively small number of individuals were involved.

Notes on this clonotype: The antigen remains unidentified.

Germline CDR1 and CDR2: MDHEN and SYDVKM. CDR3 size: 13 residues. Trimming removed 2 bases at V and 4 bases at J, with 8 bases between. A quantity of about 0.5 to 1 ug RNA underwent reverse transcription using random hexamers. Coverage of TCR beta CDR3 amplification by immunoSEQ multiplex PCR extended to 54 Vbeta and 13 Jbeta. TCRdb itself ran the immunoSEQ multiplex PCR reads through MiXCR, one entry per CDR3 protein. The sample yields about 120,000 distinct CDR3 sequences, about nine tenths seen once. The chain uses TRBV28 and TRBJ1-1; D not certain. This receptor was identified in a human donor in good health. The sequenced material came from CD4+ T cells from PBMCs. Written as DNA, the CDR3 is TGTGCCAGCAGTTTACTCCTAGGCACTGAAGCTTTCTTT. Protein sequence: CASSLLLGTEAFF. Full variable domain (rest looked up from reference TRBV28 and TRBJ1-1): DVKVTQSSRYLVKRTGEKVFLECVQDMDHENMFWYRQDPGLGLRLIYFSYDVKMKEKGDIPEGYSVSREKKERFSLILESASTNQTSMYLCASSLLLGTEAFFGQGTRLTVV.